This is a list of T cell receptor beta chains from one sample in a study of T cell changes during pregnancy in multiple sclerosis. The data were produced by immunoSEQ multiplex PCR, yet TCRdb's version contains in-frame clones alone and is incomplete. The repertoire holds about 12,000 clones, with roughly 88% as singletons. Specimen: CD8+ T cells from peripheral blood mononuclear cells, collected in the second trimester of pregnancy. The receptors stem from a female donor in good health, enrolled as a control in a pregnancy study. The CDR3 runs from the conserved cysteine through the conserved F or W. The order of the fields is D gene, V gene, J gene, clone size, CDR3 DNA, CDR3 protein. The D gene is left open where the match is weak. Size is stated for part of the rows, as once, few or many counts, or as a class when the clone is expanded.

D: TRBD2; V: TRBV6-1; J: TRBJ2-2; size: .; DNA: TGTGCCAGCACCAAGACTAGCGGGATCTCCGGGGAGCTGTTTTTT; CDR3: CASTKTSGISGELFF
D: .; V: TRBV11-2; J: TRBJ2-5; size: .; DNA: TGTGCCAGCAGCTTGGGGTTCGGCGGGATGGGAGAGACCCAGTACTTC; CDR3: CASSLGFGGMGETQYF
D: .; V: TRBV15; J: TRBJ2-2; size: .; DNA: TGTGCCACCAGCAGGAGGTCAGTGAACACCGGGGAGCTGTTTTTT; CDR3: CATSRRSVNTGELFF
D: .; V: TRBV7-3; J: TRBJ2-3; size: .; DNA: TGTGCCAGCAGCTTAAGAGCGTTGGGACACACAGATACGCAGTATTTT; CDR3: CASSLRALGHTDTQYF
D: TRBD1; V: TRBV19; J: TRBJ1-5; size: few; DNA: TGTGCCAGTAGTATGCGGACAGGGGATCAGCCCCAGCATTTT; CDR3: CASSMRTGDQPQHF
D: .; V: TRBV23-1; J: TRBJ2-3; size: medium-sized; DNA: TGCGCCAGCAGTCACCCAGGCCCGAGCACAGATACGCAGTATTTT; CDR3: CASSHPGPSTDTQYF
D: .; V: TRBV27; J: TRBJ1-2; size: once; DNA: TGTGCCAGCAGTTTGGAACCAGGGGAAGGCTACACCTTC; CDR3: CASSLEPGEGYTF
D: .; V: TRBV7-3; J: TRBJ2-2; size: .; DNA: TGTGCCAGCAGCTCTATACACACCGGGGAGCTGTTTTTT; CDR3: CASSSIHTGELFF
D: TRBD2; V: TRBV13; J: TRBJ2-3; size: .; DNA: TGTGCCAGCAGTTCAGAAGCGGGAGAGGCCCCAGATACGCAGTATTTT; CDR3: CASSSEAGEAPDTQYF
D: TRBD1; V: TRBV10-2; J: TRBJ1-1; size: few; DNA: TGCGCCAGCAGTGTGACCCAGGGGGGTGCATGGGCTTTCTTT; CDR3: CASSVTQGGAWAFF
D: .; V: TRBV7-9; J: TRBJ2-1; size: .; DNA: TGTGCCAGGGCAGCTAGCGACAATGAGCAGTTCTTC; CDR3: CARAASDNEQFF
D: .; V: TRBV6-1; J: TRBJ2-2; size: few; DNA: TGTGCCACTTCAGAGGGTGATGCCGGGGAGCTGTTTTTT; CDR3: CATSEGDAGELFF
D: TRBD1; V: TRBV6-6; J: TRBJ1-1; size: .; DNA: TGTGCCAGCAGACCGATTACAGGGGGCAAGGCTGAAGCTTTCTTT; CDR3: CASRPITGGKAEAFF
D: .; V: TRBV9; J: TRBJ2-3; size: .; DNA: TGTGCCAGCAGCGTAGAGCTTTACACAGATACGCAGTATTTT; CDR3: CASSVELYTDTQYF
D: TRBD1; V: TRBV27; J: TRBJ1-1; size: .; DNA: TGTGCCAGCAGTTCCTCAGGGGGCGTCACTGAAGCTTTCTTT; CDR3: CASSSSGGVTEAFF
D: .; V: TRBV2; J: TRBJ1-5; size: once; DNA: TGTGCCAGCAGTGAGACCGAAGAAGACAGCCTCAATCAGCCCCAGCATTTT; CDR3: CASSETEEDSLNQPQHF
D: TRBD1; V: TRBV5-1; J: TRBJ2-7; size: .; DNA: TGCGCCAGCAGCCCCCGACAGGGTTGGTACGAGCAGTACTTC; CDR3: CASSPRQGWYEQYF
D: .; V: TRBV4-1; J: TRBJ2-2; size: .; DNA: TGCGCCAGCAGCCAAGATGTGGGTCGGAGGCCCAGCGACACCGGGGAGCTGTTTTTT; CDR3: CASSQDVGRRPSDTGELFF
D: .; V: TRBV7-9; J: TRBJ2-1; size: .; DNA: TGTGCCAGCAGCATTCAGTCCGTTACCCCCCTTAATGAGCAGTTCTTC; CDR3: CASSIQSVTPLNEQFF
D: .; V: TRBV27; J: TRBJ2-7; size: .; DNA: TGTGCCAGCAAACCCGACAGGCCCCTCTCCTACGAGCAGTACTTC; CDR3: CASKPDRPLSYEQYF
D: .; V: TRBV19; J: TRBJ1-2; size: .; DNA: TGTGCCAGTAGTAAGCCCGGGGTGAAGGCCTATGGCTACACCTTC; CDR3: CASSKPGVKAYGYTF
D: .; V: TRBV7-9; J: TRBJ2-7; size: .; DNA: TGTGCCAGCAGCCGAGAGCAGGGGAGATCCTACGAGCAGTACTTC; CDR3: CASSREQGRSYEQYF
D: .; V: TRBV18; J: TRBJ2-1; size: .; DNA: TGTGCCAGCTCACCATTATCCGGCAATGAGCAGTTCTTC; CDR3: CASSPLSGNEQFF
D: TRBD1; V: TRBV7-3; J: TRBJ2-5; size: .; DNA: TGTGCCAGCAGCTTGCTAGGGGGCCTCCAAGAGACCCAGTACTTC; CDR3: CASSLLGGLQETQYF
D: TRBD2; V: TRBV19; J: TRBJ2-3; size: .; DNA: TGTGCCAGTAGTATAGGAGCGGGGGGTGGTACAGATACGCAGTATTTT; CDR3: CASSIGAGGGTDTQYF
D: .; V: TRBV7-9; J: TRBJ2-1; size: .; DNA: TGTGCCAGCAGCTTTCTCCAGGCCCCCAATGAGCAGTTCTTC; CDR3: CASSFLQAPNEQFF
D: .; V: TRBV27; J: TRBJ2-3; size: .; DNA: TGTGCCAGCAGCCGCGGCGGAGGGTCTAAGGGGGATACGCAGTATTTT; CDR3: CASSRGGGSKGDTQYF
D: TRBD2; V: TRBV27; J: TRBJ2-3; size: .; DNA: TGTGCCAGCAGCGGGGGACTAGCGGGCCGAATGAATACGCAGTATTTT; CDR3: CASSGGLAGRMNTQYF
D: TRBD1; V: TRBV6-6; J: TRBJ1-2; size: .; DNA: TGTGCCAGCAGCCAGCAGGGGGGCTATGGCTACACCTTC; CDR3: CASSQQGGYGYTF
D: TRBD2; V: TRBV13; J: TRBJ2-1; size: once; DNA: TGTGCCAGCAGCTTTAGCGGGGGGGCCTACAATGAGCAGTTCTTC; CDR3: CASSFSGGAYNEQFF
D: TRBD1; V: TRBV27; J: TRBJ2-1; size: .; DNA: TGTGCCAGCAGCTTGAGGGGGCCCCACAACAATGAGCAGTTCTTC; CDR3: CASSLRGPHNNEQFF
D: TRBD1; V: TRBV7-6; J: TRBJ1-5; size: .; DNA: TGTGCCAGCAGCTCGGGACAGGTTAATCAGCCCCAGCATTTT; CDR3: CASSSGQVNQPQHF
D: .; V: TRBV7-3; J: TRBJ2-3; size: .; DNA: TGTGCCAGCAGCTTATTCGGACAGTCTAGCACAGATACGCAGTATTTT; CDR3: CASSLFGQSSTDTQYF
D: TRBD2; V: TRBV4-2; J: TRBJ2-1; size: .; DNA: TGTGCCAGCAGCCCACTAGCGGGGAAAATTCTTAGCTCCTACAATGAGCAGTTCTTC; CDR3: CASSPLAGKILSSYNEQFF
D: .; V: TRBV11-3; J: TRBJ2-3; size: .; DNA: TGTGCCAGCAGCGAATCCGGTTTTGGCACAGATACGCAGTATTTT; CDR3: CASSESGFGTDTQYF
D: .; V: TRBV15; J: TRBJ1-2; size: .; DNA: TGTGCCACCAGCAGCAGGGCCTCTAACTATGGCTACACCTTC; CDR3: CATSSRASNYGYTF
D: .; V: TRBV5-4; J: TRBJ2-3; size: .; DNA: TGTGCCAGCAGCGTACGGGGGGGGACAGGGATCGATACGCAGTATTTT; CDR3: CASSVRGGTGIDTQYF
D: .; V: TRBV5-5; J: TRBJ2-5; size: once; DNA: TGTGCCAGCAGCTTGGAGGCAGGGGTTGTGACCCAGTACTTC; CDR3: CASSLEAGVVTQYF
D: .; V: TRBV4-2; J: TRBJ2-7; size: .; DNA: TGTGCCAGCAGCTACTCGTTCCAGGGCGCGTACGAGCAGTACTTT; CDR3: CASSYSFQGAYEQYF
D: TRBD2; V: TRBV6-4; J: TRBJ2-2; size: few; DNA: TGTGCCAGCAGTGACGGGACTAGCGGGAGCGGGGAGCTGTTTTTT; CDR3: CASSDGTSGSGELFF
D: .; V: TRBV6-5; J: TRBJ1-6; size: .; DNA: TGTGCCAGCAGTTCCGGGGGAGGGGAGCCTTCACCCCTCCACTTT; CDR3: CASSSGGGEPSPLHF
D: .; V: TRBV2; J: TRBJ2-7; size: .; DNA: TGTGCCAGCAGTGAAGCGTTAGTTGCGGGCAAATCATGCTACGAGCAGTACTTC; CDR3: CASSEALVAGKSCYEQYF
D: .; V: TRBV5-6; J: TRBJ2-3; size: .; DNA: TGTGCCAGCAGCTTGATTGGGGGCGCAGATACGCAGTATTTT; CDR3: CASSLIGGADTQYF
D: TRBD1; V: TRBV15; J: TRBJ2-7; size: .; DNA: TGTGCCACCACACAGGGGACCGACTACGAGCAGTACTTC; CDR3: CATTQGTDYEQYF